Below, one T cell receptor beta chain is given with its context. Its recognized antigen is unknown. Per-base quality was not reported, and no clone a single base away is much larger than it. Using the deep immunoSEQ assay, multiplex PCR amplified TCR CDR3 regions from genomic DNA. Genomic DNA extracted from each cell subset was distributed evenly over all wells of several immunoSEQ 96-well plates, and each plate served as one replicate. For sorted subsets, around 200 ng genomic DNA, equal to tens of thousands of T cell genomes, was loaded into each replicate PCR. The purified libraries were quantified using a Qubit 3.0 fluorometer, sized with a Bioanalyzer 2100, and then quantified again using the KAPA Library Quantification kit. Each immunoSEQ 96-well plate was sequenced on its own single-read 150-cycle Illumina NextSeq 550 flow cell. Regarding the original processing steps: Because the immunoSEQ output included only junctional sequences and no quality scores, the filtering could not be the same as the filtering used for full-length reads. Sequences were annotated with PyIR, a Python wrapper for IgBLAST v1.9, using IMGT germline references to assign V/J genes and CDR3. Reads with weak V/J assignments (E-value above 1e-6), missing CDR3, stop codons, out-of-frame junctions, or ambiguous translated residues were removed. V3J clonotypes were defined by identical inferred V gene, J gene, and CDR3 amino acid sequence. Percentage overlap between repertoires was computed as shared unique clonotypes divided by the size of the smaller repertoire. Repertoire richness was assessed with RTK rarefaction, the Chao1 estimator, and Recon v2.1 estimates of unobserved clonotypes. For all TCRbeta clonotypes obtained by the gDNA method from a handful of donors, generation probabilities were computed with OLGA. As stored in TCRdb, this immuneACCESS dataset retains in-frame rearrangements with V and J assigned. A fraction of the clones does not appear; measured against another copy, unresolved V genes explain less than half of the discrepancy, and the remainder lacks a known reason. V, J and clone size derive from that table, while D and trimming were established from the DNA sequence. The sample contains roughly 300,000 clones, over 70% of them found a single time. About 10% of the sample rests with the top ten.

Donors were healthy HIV-negative adults with no recently reported acute infections or vaccinations. Only Caucasian adults living in Nashville, Tennessee, USA were represented among the donors. CD4+ T cells were enriched through magnetic negative selection, after which naive cells were positively selected on CD45RA and the remaining negative fraction served as the memory subset. Blood was obtained by leukapheresis, after which PBMCs were separated by Ficoll-Histopaque density gradient centrifugation and cryopreserved in liquid nitrogen vapor phase. Analytical flow cytometry was used to check the purity and quantity of each magnetically sorted T cell population. Genomic DNA was isolated from each sorted fraction and quantified by UV absorbance on a Nanodrop 2000c. The source of the sample is a study of shared clonotypes between healthy human individuals (dated by TCRdb to about 2020). In terms of the full investigation: The cohort included a few men and a couple of women between 18 and 49 years of age. For each donor, three plates each were used for CD4 naive and CD4 memory, two plates were used for CD8 naive, and one plate was used for CD8 memory. Blood TCR repertoires of five healthy adults were deeply sequenced to estimate repertoire size and the extent of clonotype sharing between individuals. Different laboratories and diverse techniques were used to prepare libraries and sequence TCR repertoires, to increase sequencing depth and limit assay-specific biases. Between about 0.94 and 8.9 billion PBMCs per donor were obtained by leukapheresis.

The investigation overall reported the following: Pairwise subsampling led to the expectation that sequencing depth would affect the degree of clonotype sharing among donors. Estimated clonotype richness was generally larger for naive than for memory subsets. About 5% of naive CD4, roughly 3.5% of naive CD8, about 2.5% of memory CD4, and more than 0.35% of memory CD8 clonotypes were shared across several donors. Rarefaction of sorted-subset datasets indicated incomplete sequencing despite the large sequencing depth. Because the study included only a small number of donors, the genetic and exposure-history diversity represented was limited. Higher generation probabilities were observed for clonotypes shared by all four sorted-subset donors than for non-shared clonotypes. Sampling was limited to blood, and TCR repertoires in tissue likely differ from TCR repertoires in blood.

CDR1 and CDR2 are drawn from the germline V gene: MGHDK, SYGVNS. The germline V end is reduced by 0 bases and the J end by 4 bases; junction bases left unmatched: 11. Measured from the cysteine to the phenylalanine, the CDR3 is 18 residues long. Just CDR3 DNA is preserved here, 54 bases in frame from base 1. The rearrangement combines TRBV25-1 with TRBJ2-1; TRBD2 lines up with 8 middle nucleotides. Sequenced: memory CD4+ T cells sorted from blood. The sample's cell subset or site label, decoded: CD45RA-negative fraction. The clonotype was recovered from a young man in good health. The nucleotide sequence reads as follows: TGTGCCAGCAGTGAATATGAGCGGGAGAGCCTCCCTTACAATGAGCAGTTCTTC. It is translated as CASSEYERESLPYNEQFF.